These T cell receptor beta chains were read from a single sample in a study of T-cell reconstitution after alpha-beta-depleted transplantation in children. Via MiXCR, TCRdb re-called the PCR reads, giving one row per CDR3 protein. Here the sample spans 450,000 to 550,000 distinct CDR3 sequences, 11% being singletons. The sequencing here drew on PBMCs, mostly from graft donor cells, taken 180 days after TCRalphabeta/CD19-depleted stem cell transplant. These receptors were taken from a female patient aged 2 to 10 who had a stem cell transplant for aplastic anemia, so the T cells may come from the graft donor. CDR3s include the opening cysteine and the closing phenylalanine or tryptophan. The D gene is left open where the match is weak. Clone size is stated in some rows and not others, as once, few, many or a class when expanded.

cdr3_nt: TGCAGTGCTAGAGATCCAGTTTTGGGACAGGGTGGTGGAAACACCATATATTTT
cdr3_aa: CSARDPVLGQGGGNTIYF
d_call: TRBD1
clone_size: .
j_call: TRBJ1-3
v_call: TRBV20-1

cdr3_nt: TGCGCCAGCAGCCAAGATCGGGGGTGGGGTATGGCCAAAAACATTCAGTACTTC
cdr3_aa: CASSQDRGWGMAKNIQYF
d_call: .
clone_size: .
j_call: TRBJ2-4
v_call: TRBV4-3

cdr3_nt: TGCAGCGCACCACAGGGGGACACTGAAGCTTTCTTT
cdr3_aa: CSAPQGDTEAFF
d_call: TRBD1
clone_size: few
j_call: TRBJ1-1
v_call: TRBV29-1

cdr3_nt: TGTGCCAGCAGTTACTCAGGGACAGCCAGACGGGAGCTGTTTTTT
cdr3_aa: CASSYSGTARRELFF
d_call: TRBD1
clone_size: .
j_call: TRBJ2-2
v_call: TRBV6-2/TRBV6-3

cdr3_nt: TGTGCCACCAGAAACCTCACAGATACGCAGTATTTT
cdr3_aa: CATRNLTDTQYF
d_call: .
clone_size: .
j_call: TRBJ2-3
v_call: TRBV24-1

cdr3_nt: TGTGCCATCAGTGACGGGACAGGGGGCACAGATACGCAGTATTTT
cdr3_aa: CAISDGTGGTDTQYF
d_call: TRBD1
clone_size: .
j_call: TRBJ2-3
v_call: TRBV10-3

cdr3_nt: TGCGCCAGCAGCTTCGCTACCAGCTCCTACGAGCAGTACTTC
cdr3_aa: CASSFATSSYEQYF
d_call: .
clone_size: .
j_call: TRBJ2-7
v_call: TRBV5-1

cdr3_nt: TGCAGCGCGAAGGGGGCGATTAATGAAAAACTGTTTTTT
cdr3_aa: CSAKGAINEKLFF
d_call: TRBD1
clone_size: many
j_call: TRBJ1-4
v_call: TRBV29-1

cdr3_nt: TGTGCCAGCAGCGGGGGACAGGGGGCCTCTTACGGCTACGAGCAGTACTTC
cdr3_aa: CASSGGQGASYGYEQYF
d_call: TRBD1
clone_size: .
j_call: TRBJ2-7
v_call: TRBV7-9

cdr3_nt: TGTGCCAGCAGGGCCGGGGTGGAGCGGGAGACCTATGAGCAGTTCTTC
cdr3_aa: CASRAGVERETYEQFF
d_call: TRBD2
clone_size: few
j_call: TRBJ2-1
v_call: TRBV12-3/TRBV12-4

cdr3_nt: TGCAGTGCTAGAGAGGGGACTAGCGGGGAAGAGCAGTTCTTC
cdr3_aa: CSAREGTSGEEQFF
d_call: TRBD2
clone_size: .
j_call: TRBJ2-1
v_call: TRBV20-1

cdr3_nt: TGCGCCAGCTCGCAGGGGGCATTTGGGGCCAACGTCCTGACTTTC
cdr3_aa: CASSQGAFGANVLTF
d_call: TRBD1
clone_size: .
j_call: TRBJ2-6
v_call: TRBV5-1

cdr3_nt: TGTGCCAGCTCCCGGGGGACTAGCGGGCCCCTTCCCCCTTACTCCTACAATGAGCAGTTCTTC
cdr3_aa: CASSRGTSGPLPPYSYNEQFF
d_call: TRBD2
clone_size: .
j_call: TRBJ2-1
v_call: TRBV18

cdr3_nt: TGTGCCAGCTCACCACAAAAGGGAGGACAAGAGACCCAGTACTTC
cdr3_aa: CASSPQKGGQETQYF
d_call: .
clone_size: few
j_call: TRBJ2-5
v_call: TRBV18

cdr3_nt: TGTGCCAGCAGTCGTGCCTTGGGACAGGTGAAAAATCAGCCCCAGCATTTT
cdr3_aa: CASSRALGQVKNQPQHF
d_call: TRBD1
clone_size: few
j_call: TRBJ1-5
v_call: TRBV12-3/TRBV12-4

cdr3_nt: TGTGCCAGCACGTACGACAGGATCTCCTACAATGAGCAGTTCTTC
cdr3_aa: CASTYDRISYNEQFF
d_call: .
clone_size: .
j_call: TRBJ2-1
v_call: TRBV6-1

cdr3_nt: TGTGCCAGCAGTGGGGGAGGGCCGGAAGAGACCCAGTACTTC
cdr3_aa: CASSGGGPEETQYF
d_call: TRBD2
clone_size: .
j_call: TRBJ2-5
v_call: TRBV28

cdr3_nt: TGCAGTGCTAGAGCGTCCCCTCCTTACAATGAGCAGTTCTTC
cdr3_aa: CSARASPPYNEQFF
d_call: .
clone_size: .
j_call: TRBJ2-1
v_call: TRBV20-1

cdr3_nt: TGCAGCGCCGAGGGGCACCTCTCCTATGGCTACACCTTC
cdr3_aa: CSAEGHLSYGYTF
d_call: .
clone_size: .
j_call: TRBJ1-2
v_call: TRBV29-1

cdr3_nt: TGTGCCACCAGTGATCCGGACGGTCCTAAGGACGAGCAGTACTTC
cdr3_aa: CATSDPDGPKDEQYF
d_call: .
clone_size: few
j_call: TRBJ2-7
v_call: TRBV24-1

cdr3_nt: TGCAGTGCAATCCCGTGGCGGGAGGGCTACAATGAGCAGTTCTTC
cdr3_aa: CSAIPWREGYNEQFF
d_call: TRBD2
clone_size: few
j_call: TRBJ2-1
v_call: TRBV20-1

cdr3_nt: TGTGCCAGCAGCTTTGGGACAGGGGGGAATGAGCAGTTCTTC
cdr3_aa: CASSFGTGGNEQFF
d_call: TRBD1
clone_size: .
j_call: TRBJ2-1
v_call: TRBV7-2

cdr3_nt: TGTGCCATCAGTGAGCCACAGGTTAACACTGAAGCTTTCTTT
cdr3_aa: CAISEPQVNTEAFF
d_call: .
clone_size: many
j_call: TRBJ1-1
v_call: TRBV10-3

cdr3_nt: TGTGCCAGCGACCAGATGGCGGGCCCCTACAATGAGCAGTTCTTC
cdr3_aa: CASDQMAGPYNEQFF
d_call: .
clone_size: few
j_call: TRBJ2-1
v_call: TRBV11-1

cdr3_nt: TGTGCCATCAGTGATTGGGAGACTAGCGGGAGCACAGATACGCAGTATTTT
cdr3_aa: CAISDWETSGSTDTQYF
d_call: TRBD2
clone_size: .
j_call: TRBJ2-3
v_call: TRBV10-3

cdr3_nt: TGCGCCAGCAGCCAAGATAGGCAGATGAACACTGAAGCTTTCTTT
cdr3_aa: CASSQDRQMNTEAFF
d_call: .
clone_size: few
j_call: TRBJ1-1
v_call: TRBV4-3

cdr3_nt: TGTGCCAGCAGTCCCTTGAGCGGATCGGCCTACGAGCAGTACTTC
cdr3_aa: CASSPLSGSAYEQYF
d_call: .
clone_size: .
j_call: TRBJ2-7
v_call: TRBV9

cdr3_nt: TGTGCCAGCGATAGGGGGAGCACAGATACGCAGTATTTT
cdr3_aa: CASDRGSTDTQYF
d_call: .
clone_size: .
j_call: TRBJ2-3
v_call: TRBV7-2

cdr3_nt: TGTGCCAGCTCACTGATCCCGAGGGGTGAAAAACTGTTTTTT
cdr3_aa: CASSLIPRGEKLFF
d_call: .
clone_size: many
j_call: TRBJ1-4
v_call: TRBV18

cdr3_nt: TGTGCCAGCAGTTTTCTTCCTTTCCAGGGGAGGTACTTC
cdr3_aa: CASSFLPFQGRYF
d_call: .
clone_size: .
j_call: TRBJ2-7
v_call: TRBV27

cdr3_nt: TGTGCCAGCCGGCTGGAATCCAATGAGCAGTTCTTC
cdr3_aa: CASRLESNEQFF
d_call: .
clone_size: .
j_call: TRBJ2-1
v_call: TRBV2

cdr3_nt: TGCAGTGCTAGAGCCGTGGGGGTAAAAAGTGGGAACTATGGCTACACCTTC
cdr3_aa: CSARAVGVKSGNYGYTF
d_call: .
clone_size: .
j_call: TRBJ1-2
v_call: TRBV20-1

cdr3_nt: TGTGCCAGCACTCAAGCAGGGTCTGGAAACACCATATATTTT
cdr3_aa: CASTQAGSGNTIYF
d_call: .
clone_size: .
j_call: TRBJ1-3
v_call: TRBV12-3/TRBV12-4

cdr3_nt: TGCAGCGTTCGATGGGGAGGGGATTCACCCCTCCACTTT
cdr3_aa: CSVRWGGDSPLHF
d_call: .
clone_size: .
j_call: TRBJ1-6
v_call: TRBV29-1

cdr3_nt: TGTGCCAGCAGCCCAATAAGGGCTAACTATGGCTACACCTTC
cdr3_aa: CASSPIRANYGYTF
d_call: .
clone_size: many
j_call: TRBJ1-2
v_call: TRBV27

cdr3_nt: TGTGCCAGCACTTCGGGGCTAGCGGCAGATACGCAGTATTTT
cdr3_aa: CASTSGLAADTQYF
d_call: TRBD2
clone_size: few
j_call: TRBJ2-3
v_call: TRBV5-8

cdr3_nt: TGCAGTTTAAGCGGGAGAGCCGAGCAGTACTTC
cdr3_aa: CSLSGRAEQYF
d_call: TRBD2
clone_size: few
j_call: TRBJ2-7
v_call: TRBV20-1

cdr3_nt: TGTGCCATCAGTGAAATAGGGGAGGCGGCCAAAAACATTCAGTACTTC
cdr3_aa: CAISEIGEAAKNIQYF
d_call: .
clone_size: many
j_call: TRBJ2-4
v_call: TRBV10-3

cdr3_nt: TGTGCCAGCAGCGTAGGCCCTTGGGCAGAGACCCAGTACTTC
cdr3_aa: CASSVGPWAETQYF
d_call: .
clone_size: few
j_call: TRBJ2-5
v_call: TRBV9

cdr3_nt: TGCAGCGTCTATCCGGGACTAGCGGGATGGGGCAACCAAGAGACCCAGTACTTC
cdr3_aa: CSVYPGLAGWGNQETQYF
d_call: TRBD2
clone_size: few
j_call: TRBJ2-5
v_call: TRBV29-1

cdr3_nt: TGTGCCAGCAGTTTCCCGGGGAGGGGTGAGCAGTTCTTC
cdr3_aa: CASSFPGRGEQFF
d_call: TRBD2
clone_size: .
j_call: TRBJ2-1
v_call: TRBV28

cdr3_nt: TGCGCCAGCAGCTTGGTGGGTAATGAAAAACTGTTTTTT
cdr3_aa: CASSLVGNEKLFF
d_call: .
clone_size: many
j_call: TRBJ1-4
v_call: TRBV5-1

cdr3_nt: TGTGCCAGTAGTACCGACCACAGCGGGCGCTCCTACAATGAGCAGTTCTTC
cdr3_aa: CASSTDHSGRSYNEQFF
d_call: .
clone_size: few
j_call: TRBJ2-1
v_call: TRBV19

cdr3_nt: TGTGCCAGCAGCAAACACCGGGAGGGCCGAAATGAGCAGTTCTTC
cdr3_aa: CASSKHREGRNEQFF
d_call: TRBD2
clone_size: .
j_call: TRBJ2-1
v_call: TRBV6-1

cdr3_nt: TGTGCCAGCGTCCCTAAGTGGGGGGAGGGCGCAGATACGCAGTATTTT
cdr3_aa: CASVPKWGEGADTQYF
d_call: TRBD2
clone_size: few
j_call: TRBJ2-3
v_call: TRBV7-8